This T cell receptor (beta chain) comes out of a study of PD-1 blockade in classical Hodgkin lymphoma. Findings and limits, study-wide: Relapsed/refractory patients reportedly had lower baseline diversity than newly diagnosed patients. The causes of the repertoire differences, possibly disease activity or prior therapy, remain undefined. The baseline diversity of complete responders showed similarity to that of newly diagnosed patients.

With respect to this clone: The antigen is unknown.

Time point described: cycle 4 day 1 (C4D1), after around six weeks of nivolumab. Every patient was affected by relapse after autologous stem cell transplantation, while exposure to brentuximab vedotin was not uniform. Best response was recorded as complete response, partial response or progressive disease. CDR3 length equals 19 residues. V was trimmed by 0 bases and J by 0 bases, leaving 18 bases between them. Germline loops: CDR1 ENHRY, CDR2 SYGVKD. Using immunoSEQ multiplex PCR, the repertoire was profiled, and TCRdb retains in-frame clones only, with some absent. The sample lists under 35,000 clones, 72% seen once, with under 4.5% in the top ten.

The chain carries TRBV10-3 and TRBJ1-5; possible D gene TRBD1, 6 bases. The input for sequencing was peripheral blood mononuclear cells (PBMCs), taken before the fourth cycle of nivolumab. The sequence came from a human donor with classical Hodgkin lymphoma. The CDR3 reads CAISESDRRDTHSNQPQHF. CDR3 DNA: TGTGCCATCAGTGAGTCCGACAGGAGGGACACTCATAGCAATCAGCCCCAGCATTTT.